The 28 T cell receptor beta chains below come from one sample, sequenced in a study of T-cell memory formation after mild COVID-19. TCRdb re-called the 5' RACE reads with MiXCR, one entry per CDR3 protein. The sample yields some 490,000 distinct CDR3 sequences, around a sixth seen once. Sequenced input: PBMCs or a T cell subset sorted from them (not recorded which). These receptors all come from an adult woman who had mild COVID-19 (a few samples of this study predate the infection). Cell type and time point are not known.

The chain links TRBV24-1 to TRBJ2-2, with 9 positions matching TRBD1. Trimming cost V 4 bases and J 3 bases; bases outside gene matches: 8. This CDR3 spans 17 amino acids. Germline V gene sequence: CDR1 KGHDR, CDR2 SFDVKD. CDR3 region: CATSEPDRGRDTGELFF. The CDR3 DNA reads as TGTGCCACCAGTGAACCGGACAGGGGCCGGGACACCGGGGAGCTGTTTTTT.

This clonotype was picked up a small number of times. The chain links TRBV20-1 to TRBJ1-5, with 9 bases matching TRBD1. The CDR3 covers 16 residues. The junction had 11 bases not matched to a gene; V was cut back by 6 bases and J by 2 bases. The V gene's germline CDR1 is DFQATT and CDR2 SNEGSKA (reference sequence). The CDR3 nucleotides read TGCAGTGCGGGGGGACAGGGCTCGGGGCGCAATCAGCCCCAGCATTTT. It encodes CSAGGQGSGRNQPQHF.

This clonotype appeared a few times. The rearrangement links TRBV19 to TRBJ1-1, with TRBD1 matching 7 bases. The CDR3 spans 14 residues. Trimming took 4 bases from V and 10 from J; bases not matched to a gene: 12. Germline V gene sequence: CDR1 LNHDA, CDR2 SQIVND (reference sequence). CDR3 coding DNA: TGTGCCAGTAGTAGTGGACAGGCCCCGTCGAGAGCTTTCTTT. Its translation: CASSSGQAPSRAFF.

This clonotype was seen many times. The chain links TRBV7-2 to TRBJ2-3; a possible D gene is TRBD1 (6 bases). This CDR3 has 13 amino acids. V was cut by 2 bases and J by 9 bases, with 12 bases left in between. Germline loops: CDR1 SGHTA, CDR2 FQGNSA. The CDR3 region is CASSLSGQTTQYF. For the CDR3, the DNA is TGTGCCAGCAGCTTAAGTGGACAGACAACGCAGTATTTT.

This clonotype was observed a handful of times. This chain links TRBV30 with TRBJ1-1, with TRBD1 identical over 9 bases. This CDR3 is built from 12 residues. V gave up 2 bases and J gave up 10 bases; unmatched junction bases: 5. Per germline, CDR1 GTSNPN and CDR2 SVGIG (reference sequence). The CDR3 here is CAWSRPTGGAFF. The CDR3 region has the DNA TGTGCCTGGAGTCGCCCGACAGGGGGAGCTTTCTTT.

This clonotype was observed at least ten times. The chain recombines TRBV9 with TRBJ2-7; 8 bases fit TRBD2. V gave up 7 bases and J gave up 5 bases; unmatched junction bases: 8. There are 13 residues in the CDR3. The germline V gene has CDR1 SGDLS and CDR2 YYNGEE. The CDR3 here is CASGGLAPHEQYF. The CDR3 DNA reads TGTGCCAGCGGAGGACTAGCCCCTCACGAGCAGTACTTC.

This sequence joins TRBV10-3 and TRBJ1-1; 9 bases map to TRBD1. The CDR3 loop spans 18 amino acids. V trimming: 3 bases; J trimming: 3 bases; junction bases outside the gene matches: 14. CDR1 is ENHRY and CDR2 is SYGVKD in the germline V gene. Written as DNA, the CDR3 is TGTGCCATCAGTGACGTCAGAAACAGGGGGCCGTTGTACACTGAAGCTTTCTTT. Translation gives CAISDVRNRGPLYTEAFF.

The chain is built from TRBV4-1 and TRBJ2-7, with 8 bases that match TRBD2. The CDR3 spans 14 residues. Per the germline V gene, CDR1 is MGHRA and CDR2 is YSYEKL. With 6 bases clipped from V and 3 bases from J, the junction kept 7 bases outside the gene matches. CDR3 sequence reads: CASRKRGPFYEQYF. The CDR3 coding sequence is TGCGCCAGCAGGAAGCGGGGGCCCTTCTACGAGCAGTACTTC.

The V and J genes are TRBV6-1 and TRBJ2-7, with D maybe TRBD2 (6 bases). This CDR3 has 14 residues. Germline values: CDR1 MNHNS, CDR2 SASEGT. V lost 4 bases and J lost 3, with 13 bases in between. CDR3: CASSGGGKGYEQYF. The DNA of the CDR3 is TGTGCCAGCAGTGGTGGGGGGAAAGGCTACGAGCAGTACTTC.

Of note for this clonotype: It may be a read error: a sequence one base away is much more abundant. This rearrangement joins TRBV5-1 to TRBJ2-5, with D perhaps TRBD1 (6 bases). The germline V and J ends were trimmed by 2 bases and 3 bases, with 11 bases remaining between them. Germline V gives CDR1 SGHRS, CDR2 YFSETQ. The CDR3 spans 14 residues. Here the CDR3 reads CASSFGAGEETQYF. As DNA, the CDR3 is TGCGCCAGCAGCTTTGGGGCAGGGGAAGAGACCCAGTACTTC. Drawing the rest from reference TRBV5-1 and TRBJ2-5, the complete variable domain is KAGVTQTPRYLIKTRGQQVTLSCSPISGHRSVSWYQQTPGQGLQFLFEYFSETQRNKGNFPGRFSGRQFSNSRSEMNVSTLELGDSALYLCASSFGAGEETQYFGPGTRLLVL.

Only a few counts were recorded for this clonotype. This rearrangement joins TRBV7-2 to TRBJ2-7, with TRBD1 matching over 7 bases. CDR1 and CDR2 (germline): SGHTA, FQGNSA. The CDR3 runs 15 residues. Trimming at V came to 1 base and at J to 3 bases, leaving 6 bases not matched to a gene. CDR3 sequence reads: CASSLVGQVGYEQYF. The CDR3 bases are TGTGCCAGCAGCTTAGTAGGACAGGTTGGCTACGAGCAGTACTTC.

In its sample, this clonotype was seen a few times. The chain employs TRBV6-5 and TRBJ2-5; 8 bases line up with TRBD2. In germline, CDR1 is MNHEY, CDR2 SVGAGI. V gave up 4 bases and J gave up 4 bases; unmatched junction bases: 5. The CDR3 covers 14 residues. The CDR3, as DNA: TGTGCCAGCAGTTGCGGGCTAGCGGGAGAGACCCAGTACTTC. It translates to CASSCGLAGETQYF.

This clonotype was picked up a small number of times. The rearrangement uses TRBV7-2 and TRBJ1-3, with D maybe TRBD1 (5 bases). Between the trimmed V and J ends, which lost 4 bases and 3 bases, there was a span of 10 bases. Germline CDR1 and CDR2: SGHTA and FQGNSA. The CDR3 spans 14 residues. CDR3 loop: CASSSPGLGNTIYF. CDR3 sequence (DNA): TGTGCCAGCAGCTCCCCGGGACTTGGAAACACCATATATTTT.

The CDR3 DNA reads as TGTGCCTGTCTCAGCAGCAGCGGTAACTATGGCTACACCTTC. Protein sequence: CACLSSSGNYGYTF. The gene calls are TRBV30 and TRBJ1-2; D is ambiguous. Germline values: CDR1 GTSNPN, CDR2 SVGIG (reference sequence). Trimming stripped 6 bases from V and 1 base from J, with 15 bases between. This CDR3 comprises 14 residues.

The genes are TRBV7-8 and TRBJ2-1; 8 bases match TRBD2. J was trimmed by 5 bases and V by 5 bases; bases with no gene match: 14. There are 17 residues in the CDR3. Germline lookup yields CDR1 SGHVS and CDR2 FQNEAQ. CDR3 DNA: TGTGCCAGCAGCCAAATCGGCGGGCGGGAGGCGAACAATGAGCAGTTCTTC. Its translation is CASSQIGGREANNEQFF.

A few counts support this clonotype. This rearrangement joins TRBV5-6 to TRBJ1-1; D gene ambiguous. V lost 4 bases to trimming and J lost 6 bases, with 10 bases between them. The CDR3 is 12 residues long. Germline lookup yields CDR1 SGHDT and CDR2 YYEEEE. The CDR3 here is CASSPDGAEAFF. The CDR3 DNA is TGTGCCAGCAGCCCCGACGGGGCTGAAGCTTTCTTT.

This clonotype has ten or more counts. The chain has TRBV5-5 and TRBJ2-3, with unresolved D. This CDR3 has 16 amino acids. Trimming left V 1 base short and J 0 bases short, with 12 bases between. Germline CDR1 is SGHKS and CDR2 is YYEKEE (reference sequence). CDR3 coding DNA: TGTGCCAGCAGCTTGTTTTCCGGCCCTAGCACAGATACGCAGTATTTT. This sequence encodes CASSLFSGPSTDTQYF.

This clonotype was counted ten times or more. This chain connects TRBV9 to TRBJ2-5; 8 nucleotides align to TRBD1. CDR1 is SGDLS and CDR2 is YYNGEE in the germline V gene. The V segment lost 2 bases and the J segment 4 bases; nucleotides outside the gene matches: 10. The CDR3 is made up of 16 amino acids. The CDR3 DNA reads TGTGCCAGCAGCGTTCAGACAGGGGATACTGGAGAGACCCAGTACTTC. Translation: CASSVQTGDTGETQYF.

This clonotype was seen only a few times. In DNA, the CDR3 is TGCGCCAGCAGCTTGGACCAGGGATCGGGCTATGGCTACACCTTC. It encodes CASSLDQGSGYGYTF. This chain joins TRBV5-1 and TRBJ1-2; tentatively, D is TRBD1 (5 bases). The germline V and J ends were trimmed by 0 bases and 4 bases, with 13 bases remaining between them. The CDR3 length is 15 residues. Germline CDR1 and CDR2: SGHRS and YFSETQ.

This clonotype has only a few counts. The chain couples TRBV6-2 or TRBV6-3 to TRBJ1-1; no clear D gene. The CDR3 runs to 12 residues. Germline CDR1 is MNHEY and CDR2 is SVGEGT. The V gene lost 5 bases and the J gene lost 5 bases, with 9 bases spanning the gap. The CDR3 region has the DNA TGTGCCAGCAGTCGCCGTGGAACTGAAGCTTTCTTT. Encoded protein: CASSRRGTEAFF.

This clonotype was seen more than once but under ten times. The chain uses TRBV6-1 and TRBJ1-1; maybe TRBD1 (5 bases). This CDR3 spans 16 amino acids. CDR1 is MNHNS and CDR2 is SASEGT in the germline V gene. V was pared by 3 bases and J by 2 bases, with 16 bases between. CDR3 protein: CASSEWITGANTEAFF. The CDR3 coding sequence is TGTGCCAGCAGTGAGTGGATTACCGGGGCCAACACTGAAGCTTTCTTT.

Here the CDR3 reads CASRPPDRVTEAFF. The CDR3 DNA reads TGTGCCAGCAGACCCCCTGACAGGGTCACTGAAGCTTTCTTT. The V and J genes are TRBV11-2 and TRBJ1-1; TRBD1 matches at 7 bases. The CDR3 totals 14 residues. The V gene end was trimmed by 6 bases and the J gene end by 4 bases; junction bases not matched to a gene: 8. The V gene's germline CDR1 is SGHAT and CDR2 FQNNGV.

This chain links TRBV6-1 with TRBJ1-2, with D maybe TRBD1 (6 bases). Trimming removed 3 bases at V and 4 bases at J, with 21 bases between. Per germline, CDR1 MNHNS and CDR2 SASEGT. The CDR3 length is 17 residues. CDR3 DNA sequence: TGTGCCAGCAGTGATAGGAGGTGGGCTACAGGGCCCTATGGCTACACCTTC. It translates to CASSDRRWATGPYGYTF.

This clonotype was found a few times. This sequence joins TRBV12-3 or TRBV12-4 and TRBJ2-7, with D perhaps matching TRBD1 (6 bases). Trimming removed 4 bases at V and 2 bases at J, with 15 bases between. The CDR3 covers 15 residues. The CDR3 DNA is TGTGCCAGCAGTTCGTCAGACAGGCACACCTACGAGCAGTACTTC. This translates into CASSSSDRHTYEQYF.

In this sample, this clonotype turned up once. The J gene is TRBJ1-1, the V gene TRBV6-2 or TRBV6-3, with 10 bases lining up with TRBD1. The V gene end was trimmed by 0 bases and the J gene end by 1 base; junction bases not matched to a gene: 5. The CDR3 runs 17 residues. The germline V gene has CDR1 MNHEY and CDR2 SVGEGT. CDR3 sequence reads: CASSYSRDRGGNTEAFF. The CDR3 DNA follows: TGTGCCAGCAGTTACTCGCGGGACAGGGGAGGGAACACTGAAGCTTTCTTT.

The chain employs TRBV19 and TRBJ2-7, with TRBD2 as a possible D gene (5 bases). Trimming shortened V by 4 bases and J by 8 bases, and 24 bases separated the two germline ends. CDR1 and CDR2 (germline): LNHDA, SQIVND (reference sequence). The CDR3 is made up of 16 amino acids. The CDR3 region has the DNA TGTGCCAGTAGTACTTCCCTTGGAGGTTTTCCTACGAAGCAGTACTTC. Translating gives CASSTSLGGFPTKQYF. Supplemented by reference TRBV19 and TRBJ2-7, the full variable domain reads DGGITQSPKYLFRKEGQNVTLSCEQNLNHDAMYWYRQDPGQGLRLIYYSQIVNDFQKGDIAEGYSVSREKKESFPLTVTSAQKNPTAFYLCASSTSLGGFPTKQYFGPGTRLTVT.

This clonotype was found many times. CDR3 nucleotide sequence: TGTGCCAGCAGCTCGACAGGCACAGATACGCAGTATTTT. The encoded protein is CASSSTGTDTQYF. The chain carries TRBV7-3 and TRBJ2-3, with D possibly matching TRBD1 (5 bases). Germline V gene lookup returns CDR1 SGHTA and CDR2 FQGTGA. This CDR3 is built from 13 residues. Trimming pared 4 bases from V and 1 base from J, leaving 6 bases between.

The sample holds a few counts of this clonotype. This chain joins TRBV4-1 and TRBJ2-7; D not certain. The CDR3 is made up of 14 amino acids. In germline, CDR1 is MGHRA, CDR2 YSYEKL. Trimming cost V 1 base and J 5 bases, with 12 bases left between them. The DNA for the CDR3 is TGCGCCAGCAGCCAAGTTGTCGCGTACAACGAGCAGTACTTC. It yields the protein CASSQVVAYNEQYF.